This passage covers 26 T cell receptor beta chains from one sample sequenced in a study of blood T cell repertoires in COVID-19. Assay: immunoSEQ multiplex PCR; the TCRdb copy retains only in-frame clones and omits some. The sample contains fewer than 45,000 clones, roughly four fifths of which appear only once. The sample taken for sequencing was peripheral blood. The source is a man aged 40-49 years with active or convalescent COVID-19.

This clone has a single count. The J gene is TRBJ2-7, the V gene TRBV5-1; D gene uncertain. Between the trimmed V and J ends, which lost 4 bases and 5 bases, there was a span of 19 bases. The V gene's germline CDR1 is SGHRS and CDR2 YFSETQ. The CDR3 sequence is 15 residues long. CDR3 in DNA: TGCGCCAGCAGCCTCACCGGCGGCTCGACCCACGAGCAGTACTTC. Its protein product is CASSLTGGSTHEQYF.

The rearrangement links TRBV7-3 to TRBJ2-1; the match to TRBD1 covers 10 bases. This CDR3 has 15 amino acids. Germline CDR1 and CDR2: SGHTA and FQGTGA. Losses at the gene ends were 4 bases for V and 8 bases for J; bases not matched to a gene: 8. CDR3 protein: CASSSRGDRGDEQFF. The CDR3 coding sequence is TGTGCCAGCAGCTCCAGGGGGGACAGGGGCGATGAGCAGTTCTTC.

The DNA of the CDR3 is TGTGCCAGCAGTTACAGCAGGGGGCTGGGCGGGGAGCTGTTTTTT. It codes for CASSYSRGLGGELFF. The chain employs TRBV6-5 and TRBJ2-2, with TRBD1 matching 8 bases. Per the germline V gene, CDR1 is MNHEY and CDR2 is SVGAGI. Trimming removed 2 bases from V and 7 bases from J; junction bases left unmatched: 6. This CDR3 region has 15 residues.

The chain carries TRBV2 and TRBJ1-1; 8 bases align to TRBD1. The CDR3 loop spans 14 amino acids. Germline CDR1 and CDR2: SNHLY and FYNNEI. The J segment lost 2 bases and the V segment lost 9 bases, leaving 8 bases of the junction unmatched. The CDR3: CARSRQGPNTEAFF. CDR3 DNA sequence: TGTGCCAGGTCCAGACAGGGGCCAAACACTGAAGCTTTCTTT.

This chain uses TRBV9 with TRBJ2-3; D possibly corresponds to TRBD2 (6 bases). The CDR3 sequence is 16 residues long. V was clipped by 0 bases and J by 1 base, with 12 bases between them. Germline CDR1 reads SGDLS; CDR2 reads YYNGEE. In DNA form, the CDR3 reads TGTGCCAGCAGCGTAGGGAGCGGGTATGGCACAGATACGCAGTATTTT. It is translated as CASSVGSGYGTDTQYF.

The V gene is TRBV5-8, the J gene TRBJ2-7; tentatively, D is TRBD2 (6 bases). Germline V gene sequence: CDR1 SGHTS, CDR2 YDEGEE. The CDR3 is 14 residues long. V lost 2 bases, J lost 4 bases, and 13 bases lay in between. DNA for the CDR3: TGTGCCAGCAGCTTCAGGGCGGGGAGGTACGAGCAGTACTTC. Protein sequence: CASSFRAGRYEQYF.

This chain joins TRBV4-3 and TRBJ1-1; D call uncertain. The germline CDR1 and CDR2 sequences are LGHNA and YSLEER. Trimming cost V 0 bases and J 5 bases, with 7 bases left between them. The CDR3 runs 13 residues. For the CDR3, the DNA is TGCGCCAGCAGCCAAGAAGAGGGAACTGAAGCTTTCTTT. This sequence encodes CASSQEEGTEAFF.

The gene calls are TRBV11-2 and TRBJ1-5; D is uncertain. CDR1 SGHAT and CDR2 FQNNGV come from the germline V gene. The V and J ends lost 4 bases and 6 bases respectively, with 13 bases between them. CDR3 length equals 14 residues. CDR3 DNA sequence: TGTGCCAGCAGCTCCTCATCAGGAGGTCAGCCCCAGCATTTT. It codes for CASSSSSGGQPQHF.

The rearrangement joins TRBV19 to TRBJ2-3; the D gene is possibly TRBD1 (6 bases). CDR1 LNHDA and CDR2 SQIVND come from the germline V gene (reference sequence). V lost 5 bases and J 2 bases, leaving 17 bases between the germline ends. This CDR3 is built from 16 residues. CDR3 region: CASSVMTGRDTDTQYF. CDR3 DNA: TGTGCCAGTAGTGTAATGACAGGCCGCGACACAGATACGCAGTATTTT.

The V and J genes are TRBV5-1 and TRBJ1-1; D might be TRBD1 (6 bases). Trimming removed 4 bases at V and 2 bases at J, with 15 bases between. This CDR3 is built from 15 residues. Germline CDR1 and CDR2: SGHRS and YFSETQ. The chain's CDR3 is CASSQGGGSNTEAFF. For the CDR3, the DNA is TGCGCCAGCAGCCAAGGGGGGGGGTCTAACACTGAAGCTTTCTTT.

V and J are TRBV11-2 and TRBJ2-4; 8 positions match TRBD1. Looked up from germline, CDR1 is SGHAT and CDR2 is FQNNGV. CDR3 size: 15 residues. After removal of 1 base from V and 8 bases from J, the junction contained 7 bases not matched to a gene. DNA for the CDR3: TGTGCCAGCAGCTTAGGTGGACAGGGTTTTGACATTCAGTACTTC. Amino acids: CASSLGGQGFDIQYF.

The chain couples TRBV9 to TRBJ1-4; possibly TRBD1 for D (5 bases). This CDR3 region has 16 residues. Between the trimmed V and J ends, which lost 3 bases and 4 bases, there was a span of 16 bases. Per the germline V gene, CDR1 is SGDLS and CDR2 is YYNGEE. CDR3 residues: CASSGGALGHNEKLFF. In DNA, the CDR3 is TGTGCCAGCAGCGGCGGGGCCTTAGGGCATAATGAAAAACTGTTTTTT.

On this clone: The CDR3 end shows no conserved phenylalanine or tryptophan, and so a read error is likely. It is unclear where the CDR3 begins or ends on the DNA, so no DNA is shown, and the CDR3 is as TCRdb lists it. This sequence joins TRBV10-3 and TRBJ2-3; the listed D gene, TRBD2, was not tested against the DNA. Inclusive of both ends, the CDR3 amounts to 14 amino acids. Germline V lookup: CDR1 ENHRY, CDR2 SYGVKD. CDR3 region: CAISESREAFLKIP.

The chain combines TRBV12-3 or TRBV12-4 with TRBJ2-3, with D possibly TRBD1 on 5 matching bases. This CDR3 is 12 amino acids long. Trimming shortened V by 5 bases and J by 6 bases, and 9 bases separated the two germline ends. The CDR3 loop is CASSAPGDTQYF. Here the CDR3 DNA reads TGTGCCAGCAGTGCACCAGGGGATACGCAGTATTTT.

CDR3 sequence (DNA): TGCGCCAGCAGTGATGTCAGGGAAGATGAAGCTTTCTTT. It yields the protein CASSDVREDEAFF. The rearrangement links TRBV10-2 to TRBJ1-1; weak D call: TRBD1 (5 bases). Germline CDR1 and CDR2: WSHSY and SAAADI. The CDR3 covers 13 residues. The V end was cut by 3 bases, the J end by 7 bases, with 12 bases between.

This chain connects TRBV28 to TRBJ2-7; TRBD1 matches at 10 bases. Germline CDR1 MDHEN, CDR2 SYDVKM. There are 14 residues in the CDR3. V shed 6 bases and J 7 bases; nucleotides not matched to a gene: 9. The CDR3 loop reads CASSRGTGVREQYF. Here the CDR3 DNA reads TGTGCCAGCAGCCGCGGGACAGGGGTGAGGGAGCAGTACTTC.

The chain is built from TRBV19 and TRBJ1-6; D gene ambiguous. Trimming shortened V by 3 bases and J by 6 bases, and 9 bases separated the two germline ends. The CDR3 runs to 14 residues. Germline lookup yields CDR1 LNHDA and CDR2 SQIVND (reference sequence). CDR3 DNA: TGTGCCAGTAGTATTTCTCACACTAATTCACCCCTCCACTTT. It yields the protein CASSISHTNSPLHF.

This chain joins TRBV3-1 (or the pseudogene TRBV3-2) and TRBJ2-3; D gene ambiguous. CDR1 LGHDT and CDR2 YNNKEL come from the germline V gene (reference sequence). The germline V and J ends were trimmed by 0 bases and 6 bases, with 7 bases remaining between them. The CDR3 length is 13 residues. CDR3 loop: CASSQDPRDTQYF. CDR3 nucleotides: TGTGCCAGCAGCCAAGATCCGAGGGATACGCAGTATTTT.

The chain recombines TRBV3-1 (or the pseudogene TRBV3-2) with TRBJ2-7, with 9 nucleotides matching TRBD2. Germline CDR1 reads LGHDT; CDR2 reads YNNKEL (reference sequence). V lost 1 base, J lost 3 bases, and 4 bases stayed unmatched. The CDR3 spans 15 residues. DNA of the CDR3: TGTGCCAGCAGCCAAGCCGGCGGGGGGGGCTACGAGCAGTACTTC. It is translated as CASSQAGGGGYEQYF.

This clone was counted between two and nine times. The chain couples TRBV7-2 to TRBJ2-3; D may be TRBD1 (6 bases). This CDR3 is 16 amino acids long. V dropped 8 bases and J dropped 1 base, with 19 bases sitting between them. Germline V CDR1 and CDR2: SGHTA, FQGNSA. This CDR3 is CASAGRGGSGTDTQYF. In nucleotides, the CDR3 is TGTGCCAGCGCTGGGAGAGGGGGTTCTGGCACAGATACGCAGTATTTT.

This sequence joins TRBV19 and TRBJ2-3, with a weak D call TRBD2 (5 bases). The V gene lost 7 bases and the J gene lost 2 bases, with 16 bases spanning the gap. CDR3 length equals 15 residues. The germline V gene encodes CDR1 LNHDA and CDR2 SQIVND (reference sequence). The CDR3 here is CASTSWSGFTDTQYF. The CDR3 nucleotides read TGTGCCAGTACCTCGTGGAGCGGATTCACAGATACGCAGTATTTT.

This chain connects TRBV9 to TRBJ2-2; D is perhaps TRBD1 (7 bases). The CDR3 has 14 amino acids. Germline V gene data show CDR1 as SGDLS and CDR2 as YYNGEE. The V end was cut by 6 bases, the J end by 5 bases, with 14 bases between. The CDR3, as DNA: TGTGCCAGCACCCCAGGGGGGTGGACCGGGGAGCTGTTTTTT. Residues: CASTPGGWTGELFF.

CDR3 coding DNA: TGTGCCAGCAGCTTAGCAGGGGGGGGTACTGAAGCTTTCTTT. This encodes CASSLAGGGTEAFF. V and J are TRBV7-2 and TRBJ1-1, with D perhaps TRBD1 (6 bases). Germline lookup yields CDR1 SGHTA and CDR2 FQGNSA. Trimming removed 0 bases from V and 5 bases from J, with 10 bases in between. This CDR3 contains 14 residues. Based on the CDR3 plus reference TRBV7-2 and TRBJ1-1, the full variable domain is GAGVSQSPSNKVTEKGKDVELRCDPISGHTALYWYRQSLGQGLEFLIYFQGNSAPDKSGLPSDRFSAERTGGSVSTLTIQRTQQEDSAVYLCASSLAGGGTEAFFGQGTRLTVV.

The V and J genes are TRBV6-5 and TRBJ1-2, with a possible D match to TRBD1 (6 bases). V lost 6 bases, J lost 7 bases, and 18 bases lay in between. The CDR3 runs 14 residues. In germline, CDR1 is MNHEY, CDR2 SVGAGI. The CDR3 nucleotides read TGTGCCAGCAGGGCCGGCGGGGGGCGGCCTGGCTACACCTTC. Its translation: CASRAGGGRPGYTF.

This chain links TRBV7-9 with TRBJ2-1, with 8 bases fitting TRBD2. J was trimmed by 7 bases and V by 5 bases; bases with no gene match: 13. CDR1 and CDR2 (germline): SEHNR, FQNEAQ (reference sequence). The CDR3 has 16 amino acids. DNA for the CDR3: TGTGCCAGCAGCCCCAGACTAGCGCAGGAGAGGAATGAGCAGTTCTTC. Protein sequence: CASSPRLAQERNEQFF.

Here the CDR3 DNA reads TGTGCCAGCAGCCCTCGCCGCGGGCGCCAAGAGACCCAGTACTTC. Amino acids: CASSPRRGRQETQYF. The V gene is TRBV11-2, the J gene TRBJ2-5, with D possibly matching TRBD2 (5 bases). Germline-derived CDR1 and CDR2 are SGHAT and FQNNGV. The CDR3 spans 15 residues. The germline V and J ends were trimmed by 5 bases and 1 base, with 14 bases remaining between them.